The 29 T cell receptor beta chains below all came from one sample that was sequenced in a study of cytomegalovirus exposure and HLA in healthy donors. Clones were sequenced by immunoSEQ multiplex PCR, and TCRdb holds only the in-frame ones, with some missing. Altogether about 130,000 clones are present, roughly nine tenths being singletons, with the ten largest covering 0.95% to 1.5%. Sequencing used PBMCs. The receptors were gathered from a woman younger than 30 in good health and CMV-seronegative.

This sequence joins TRBV28 and TRBJ1-3; D is perhaps TRBD1 (6 bases). With 3 bases removed from V and 10 bases from J, the gap between germline ends came to 16 bases. This CDR3 comprises 14 residues. Per the germline V gene, CDR1 is MDHEN and CDR2 is SYDVKM. CDR3 in DNA: TGTGCCAGCAGTTTTGGGGGCTCTGGAAGGACCATATATTTT. It yields the protein CASSFGGSGRTIYF.

CDR3 amino acids: CASAGQTNNEQFF. In DNA, the CDR3 is TGCGCCAGCGCCGGACAGACCAACAATGAGCAGTTCTTC. This rearrangement joins TRBV5-1 to TRBJ2-1, with D possibly TRBD1 on 6 matching bases. Germline V gene data show CDR1 as SGHRS and CDR2 as YFSETQ. This CDR3 is 13 amino acids long. The V end was cut by 7 bases, the J end by 5 bases, with 13 bases between.

The CDR3 reads CASSPQGLDQPQHF. DNA of the CDR3: TGTGCCAGCTCACCACAGGGGTTGGATCAGCCCCAGCATTTT. The V call is TRBV18, the J call TRBJ1-5; D perhaps matches TRBD1 (5 bases). The germline V gene has CDR1 KGHSH and CDR2 LQKENI. Deletions cut 1 base from V and 5 bases from J, with 9 bases between. The CDR3 covers 14 residues.

V usage is TRBV5-1 and J usage is TRBJ1-2; the match to TRBD1 covers 7 bases. The CDR3 length is 13 residues. J was trimmed by 4 bases and V by 7 bases; bases with no gene match: 7. Germline V gene sequence: CDR1 SGHRS, CDR2 YFSETQ. CDR3 residues: CASGTEEIYGYTF. CDR3 coding DNA: TGCGCCAGCGGGACAGAAGAAATCTATGGCTACACCTTC.

The rearrangement uses TRBV9 and TRBJ2-1; 9 nucleotides match TRBD1. V was clipped by 3 bases and J by 4 bases; unmatched bases: 5. The CDR3 is made up of 15 amino acids. The germline V gene has CDR1 SGDLS and CDR2 YYNGEE. CDR3 loop: CASSGPGQGYNEQFF. CDR3 nucleotide sequence: TGTGCCAGCAGCGGACCGGGACAGGGATACAATGAGCAGTTCTTC.

V and J are TRBV11-3 and TRBJ2-3; perhaps TRBD1 as D (5 bases). CDR1 is SGHNT and CDR2 is YENEEA in the germline V gene. Deletions cut 10 bases from V and 0 bases from J, with 14 bases between. The CDR3 extends over 14 amino acids. The CDR3 DNA reads as TGTGCCACAAAACGGACAACGAGCACAGATACGCAGTATTTT. Translating it yields CATKRTTSTDTQYF.

V and J are TRBV5-1 and TRBJ2-3; D is perhaps TRBD2 (5 bases). The V end lost 6 bases, the J end lost 4 bases, and 21 bases lay between the germline ends. CDR3 length: 16 amino acids. Germline lookup yields CDR1 SGHRS and CDR2 YFSETQ. DNA for the CDR3: TGCGCCAGCAATAGAGGGCAGAATCTACCCCCAGATACGCAGTATTTT. Translated: CASNRGQNLPPDTQYF.

CDR3 bases: TGTGCCATCACTGGCGGAATCTCTGGAAACACCATATATTTT. Its protein product is CAITGGISGNTIYF. The chain joins TRBV10-3 to TRBJ1-3, with unresolved D. Between the trimmed V and J ends, which lost 7 bases and 0 bases, there was a span of 10 bases. This CDR3 is 14 amino acids long. CDR1 and CDR2 from the germline V gene are ENHRY and SYGVKD.

This chain joins TRBV19 and TRBJ2-7, with D perhaps matching TRBD2 (6 bases). Germline values: CDR1 LNHDA, CDR2 SQIVND (reference sequence). Trimming stripped 4 bases from V and 2 bases from J, with 12 bases between. The CDR3 sequence is 14 residues long. The CDR3 sequence: CASSRRGPTYEQYF. CDR3 nucleotides: TGTGCCAGTAGTAGGAGGGGACCCACCTACGAGCAGTACTTC.

V and J are TRBV5-1 and TRBJ2-7; D unclear. The V gene lost 5 bases and the J gene lost 0 bases, with 12 bases spanning the gap. CDR3 length: 14 amino acids. From germline, CDR1 is SGHRS and CDR2 YFSETQ. The CDR3 protein is CASRLSLVSYEQYF. The CDR3 region has the DNA TGCGCCAGCAGGCTCAGCCTAGTCTCCTACGAGCAGTACTTC.

CDR3 region: CASSRSTVVDHQPQHF. CDR3 DNA: TGTGCCAGTAGTCGTTCCACGGTGGTAGATCATCAGCCCCAGCATTTT. V is TRBV19 and J is TRBJ1-5; D is ambiguous. The CDR3 loop spans 16 amino acids. V was pared by 5 bases and J by 5 bases, with 19 bases between. Germline V gives CDR1 LNHDA, CDR2 SQIVND (reference sequence).

There are a few counts of this clone. The rearrangement joins TRBV25-1 to TRBJ1-6; no definite D call. The CDR3 is made up of 14 amino acids. V lost 4 bases, J lost 0 bases, and 4 bases lay in between. CDR1 and CDR2 (germline): MGHDK, SYGVNS. DNA for the CDR3: TGTGCCAGCAGTGCGAGCTCCTATAATTCACCCCTCCACTTT. Translated, it gives CASSASSYNSPLHF.

J is TRBJ2-7 and V is TRBV7-3; 9 bases are shared with TRBD1. This CDR3 has 17 residues. V lost 2 bases and J lost 2; bases outside the gene matches: 10. Per the germline V gene, CDR1 is SGHTA and CDR2 is FQGTGA. CDR3 sequence: CASSLLKRGQGTYEQYF. The DNA for the CDR3 is TGTGCCAGCAGCTTATTAAAACGGGGACAGGGAACCTACGAGCAGTACTTC. Filled out from reference TRBV7-3 and TRBJ2-7, the complete variable domain reads GAGVSQTPSNKVTEKGKYVELRCDPISGHTALYWYRQSLGQGPEFLIYFQGTGAADDSGLPNDRFFAVRPEGSVSTLKIQRTERGDSAVYLCASSLLKRGQGTYEQYFGPGTRLTVT.

The V and J genes are TRBV13 and TRBJ1-2, with D unclear. Germline CDR1 is PRHDT and CDR2 is FYEKMQ (reference sequence). The V end was cut by 5 bases, the J end by 2 bases, with 12 bases between. This CDR3 contains 14 residues. This CDR3 reads CASSPRGRNYGYTF. In DNA, the CDR3 is TGTGCCAGCAGCCCCAGAGGGAGGAACTATGGCTACACCTTC.

The rearrangement joins TRBV4-2 to TRBJ2-3; 9 bases fit TRBD2. The CDR3 is 17 amino acids. The V segment lost 0 bases and the J segment 8 bases; nucleotides outside the gene matches: 12. The germline V gene encodes CDR1 LGHNA and CDR2 YNFKEQ. CDR3 nucleotide sequence: TGTGCCAGCAGCCAAGAGGATTGGGCGGGGGGGCTTGGTACGCAGTATTTT. Translated: CASSQEDWAGGLGTQYF.

This chain connects TRBV10-1 to TRBJ2-7, with D possibly being TRBD1 (5 bases). Per germline, CDR1 WNHNN and CDR2 SYGVQD (reference sequence). The CDR3 loop spans 15 amino acids. V was pared by 6 bases and J by 5 bases, with 20 bases between. CDR3 DNA sequence: TGCGCCAGCAGAAGGCCATTACAGGATCCCGACGAGCAGTACTTC. Amino acid sequence: CASRRPLQDPDEQYF.

The chain recombines TRBV2 with TRBJ2-7; D uncertain. V lost 6 bases to trimming and J lost 2 bases, with 8 bases between them. The length of the CDR3 is 12 residues. Germline V gives CDR1 SNHLY, CDR2 FYNNEI. CDR3 nucleotides: TGTGCCAGCAGGATAGAAACCTACGAGCAGTACTTC. Translating it yields CASRIETYEQYF.

V is TRBV6-1 and J is TRBJ2-5, with no clear D. Per germline, CDR1 MNHNS and CDR2 SASEGT. V was cut by 4 bases and J by 2 bases, with 11 bases left in between. This CDR3 spans 14 amino acids. The DNA for the CDR3 is TGTGCCAGCAGTGTGTTTCAACAGCAAGAGACCCAGTACTTC. Protein product: CASSVFQQQETQYF.

This clone occurred once. The V gene is TRBV6-5, the J gene TRBJ2-3; a weak D match, TRBD2 (5 bases). Germline V CDR1 and CDR2: MNHEY, SVGAGI. The length of the CDR3 is 13 residues. The V end lost 6 bases, the J end lost 6 bases, and 13 bases lay between the germline ends. The CDR3 sequence: CASSLGKRDTQYF. The CDR3 nucleotides read TGTGCCAGCAGCCTGGGCAAGCGGGATACGCAGTATTTT.

The chain joins TRBV10-3 to TRBJ2-2, with a possible D match to TRBD1 (6 bases). The CDR3 is 17 amino acids. V lost 7 bases, J lost 6 bases, and 24 bases lay in between. Germline V gives CDR1 ENHRY, CDR2 SYGVKD. CDR3 protein: CAINTFGTKNFSGELFF. CDR3 sequence (DNA): TGTGCCATCAATACTTTCGGGACAAAAAACTTTTCCGGGGAGCTGTTTTTT.

Comment on this clone: Other DNA sequences in this sample translate to the same CDR3. The chain uses TRBV27 and TRBJ2-3; D perhaps matches TRBD2 (6 bases). Germline V CDR1 and CDR2: MNHEY, SMNVEV (reference sequence). V was cut by 3 bases and J by 6 bases, with 7 bases left in between. This CDR3 comprises 12 residues. CDR3 sequence reads: CASSFGRDTQYF. In DNA, the CDR3 is TGTGCCAGCAGTTTTGGGAGGGATACGCAGTATTTT.

This clone was detected once. V usage is TRBV10-1 and J usage is TRBJ2-1; 9 bases are a match to TRBD2. The CDR3 consists of 15 residues. Looked up from germline, CDR1 is WNHNN and CDR2 is SYGVQD (reference sequence). Trimming took 3 bases from V and 2 from J; bases not matched to a gene: 2. For the CDR3, the DNA is TGCGCCAGCAGTGAAGCGGGGGGACCCTACAATGAGCAGTTCTTC. Protein sequence: CASSEAGGPYNEQFF.

The chain employs TRBV7-9 and TRBJ1-1; D remains unclear. V was cut by 8 bases and J by 1 base, with 5 bases left in between. From germline, CDR1 is SEHNR and CDR2 FQNEAQ (reference sequence). The CDR3 extends over 11 amino acids. CDR3 bases: TGTGCCAGCGAGGCGAACACTGAAGCTTTCTTT. As protein: CASEANTEAFF.

The V gene is TRBV6-5, the J gene TRBJ1-2; tentative D call: TRBD1 (6 bases). The germline V gene has CDR1 MNHEY and CDR2 SVGAGI. There are 13 residues in the CDR3. Trimming took off 6 bases at V and 6 bases at J, with 14 bases between the two ends. The CDR3 DNA is TGTGCCAGCAGAGCGGGACATCCCCATGGCTACACCTTC. It is translated as CASRAGHPHGYTF.

This clone was detected once. The genes are TRBV6-1 and TRBJ1-1; no clear D gene. Trimming removed 3 bases from V and 1 base from J, with 12 bases in between. This CDR3 is 15 amino acids long. CDR1 MNHNS and CDR2 SASEGT come from the germline V gene. The CDR3 sequence is CASSDFGRTNTEAFF. Written as DNA, the CDR3 is TGTGCCAGCAGTGATTTTGGCAGAACGAACACTGAAGCTTTCTTT.

The chain links TRBV18 to TRBJ2-1, with D possibly matching TRBD2 (7 bases). The CDR3 is made up of 15 amino acids. CDR1 KGHSH and CDR2 LQKENI come from the germline V gene. Trimming removed 3 bases at V and 8 bases at J, with 17 bases between. CDR3 loop: CASSPLGRGADEQFF. The DNA of the CDR3 is TGTGCCAGCTCACCGTTAGGGAGGGGGGCGGATGAGCAGTTCTTC.

The genes are TRBV10-3 and TRBJ1-3, with D uncertain. The CDR3 runs to 13 residues. The germline V gene encodes CDR1 ENHRY and CDR2 SYGVKD. The V end was cut by 8 bases, the J end by 2 bases, with 10 bases between. The CDR3, as DNA: TGTGCCATCGGAGGATGGACTGGAAACACCATATATTTT. This gives the protein CAIGGWTGNTIYF.

This chain joins TRBV19 and TRBJ1-5, with no clear D. The CDR3 is 14 amino acids. V was pared by 5 bases and J by 5 bases, with 13 bases between. CDR1 and CDR2 (germline): LNHDA, SQIVND (reference sequence). CDR3 loop: CASSAAGWHQPQHF. The DNA of the CDR3 is TGTGCCAGTAGTGCCGCGGGGTGGCATCAGCCCCAGCATTTT.

This chain uses TRBV5-5 with TRBJ2-7, with TRBD1 matching 8 bases. Germline lookup yields CDR1 SGHKS and CDR2 YYEKEE (reference sequence). The V and J ends lost 2 bases and 1 base, in that order; junction bases with no gene match: 5. CDR3 length: 15 residues. CDR3 sequence: CASSFGQGRSYEQYF. The CDR3 nucleotides are TGTGCCAGCAGCTTCGGACAGGGTCGTTCCTACGAGCAGTACTTC.